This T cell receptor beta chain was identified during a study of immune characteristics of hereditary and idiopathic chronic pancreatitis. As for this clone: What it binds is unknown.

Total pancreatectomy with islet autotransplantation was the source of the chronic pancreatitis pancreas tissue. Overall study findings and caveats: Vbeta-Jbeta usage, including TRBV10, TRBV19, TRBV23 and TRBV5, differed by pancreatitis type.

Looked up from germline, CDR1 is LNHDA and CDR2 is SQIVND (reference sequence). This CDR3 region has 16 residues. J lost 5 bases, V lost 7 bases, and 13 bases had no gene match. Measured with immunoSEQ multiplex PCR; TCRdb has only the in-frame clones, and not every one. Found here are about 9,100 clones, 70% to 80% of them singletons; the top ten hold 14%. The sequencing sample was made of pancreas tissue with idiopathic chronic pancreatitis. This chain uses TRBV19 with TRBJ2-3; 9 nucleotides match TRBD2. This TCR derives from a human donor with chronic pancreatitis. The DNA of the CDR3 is TGTGCCAGTACCGTGGGCGCGGGGGGGCCTGTAGATACGCAGTATTTT. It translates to CASTVGAGGPVDTQYF.